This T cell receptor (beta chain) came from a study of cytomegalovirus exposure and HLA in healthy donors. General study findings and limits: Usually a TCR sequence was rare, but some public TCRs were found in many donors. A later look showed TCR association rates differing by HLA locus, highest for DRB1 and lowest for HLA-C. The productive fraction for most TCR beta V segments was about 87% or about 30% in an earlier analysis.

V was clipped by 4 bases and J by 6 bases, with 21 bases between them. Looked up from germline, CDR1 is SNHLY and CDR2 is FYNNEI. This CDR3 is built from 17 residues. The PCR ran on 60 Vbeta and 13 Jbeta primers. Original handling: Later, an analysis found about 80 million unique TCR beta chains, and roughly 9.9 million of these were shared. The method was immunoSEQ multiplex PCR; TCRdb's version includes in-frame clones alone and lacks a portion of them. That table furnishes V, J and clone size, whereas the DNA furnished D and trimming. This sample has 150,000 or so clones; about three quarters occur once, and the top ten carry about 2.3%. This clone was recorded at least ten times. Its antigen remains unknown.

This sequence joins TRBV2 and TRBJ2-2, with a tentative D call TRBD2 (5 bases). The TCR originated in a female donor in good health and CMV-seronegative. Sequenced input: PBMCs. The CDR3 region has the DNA TGTGCCAGCAGTGTTGGACCCAGCGGTAAGGCCGCCGGGGAGCTGTTTTTT. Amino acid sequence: CASSVGPSGKAAGELFF.